One and the same sample provided the 6 T cell receptor beta chains below, sequenced in a study of cytomegalovirus exposure and HLA in healthy donors. Use of 60 Vbeta and 13 Jbeta primers characterized the PCR. Data came from immunoSEQ multiplex PCR; TCRdb stores just in-frame clones and leaves some out. Here the sample spans about 190,000 clones, 80% being singletons. Sample: PBMCs. The receptors shown here come from a woman between 40 and 50 years old in good health and CMV-seronegative.

This chain links TRBV7-2 with TRBJ2-1; D remains ambiguous. This CDR3 contains 13 residues. The ends were cut back, 1 base at V and 6 bases at J, with 7 bases in the middle. Germline CDR1 is SGHTA and CDR2 is FQGNSA. CDR3 in amino acids: CASSLGLLNEQFF. The CDR3 DNA follows: TGTGCCAGCAGCTTAGGACTTCTCAATGAGCAGTTCTTC. The full variable domain, in which reference TRBV7-2 and TRBJ2-1 provide the parts outside the CDR3, is GAGVSQSPSNKVTEKGKDVELRCDPISGHTALYWYRQSLGQGLEFLIYFQGNSAPDKSGLPSDRFSAERTGGSVSTLTIQRTQQEDSAVYLCASSLGLLNEQFFGPGTRLTVL.

This clone was seen a handful of times. This rearrangement joins TRBV29-1 to TRBJ2-2; 11 bases map to TRBD2. The CDR3 is 13 amino acids. Unmatched junction bases numbered 3, after V lost 5 bases and J lost 7 bases. Germline assignment: CDR1 SQVTM and CDR2 ANQGSEA. The CDR3: CSVIAGGFGELFF. The CDR3, as DNA: TGCAGCGTTATAGCGGGAGGGTTCGGGGAGCTGTTTTTT.

This clone was detected a few times. This sequence joins TRBV7-2 and TRBJ2-3; D is uncertain. The CDR3 has 11 residues. V was shortened by 5 bases and J by 6 bases, with 6 bases between the two germline ends. CDR1 SGHTA and CDR2 FQGNSA come from the germline V gene. The CDR3 DNA reads as TGTGCCAGCAGCACCTACGATACGCAGTATTTT. This sequence encodes CASSTYDTQYF.

This chain connects TRBV9 to TRBJ2-1; a weak D match, TRBD2 (5 bases). The CDR3 runs 14 residues. The ends were cut back, 0 bases at V and 8 bases at J, with 12 bases in the middle. The germline V gene has CDR1 SGDLS and CDR2 YYNGEE. The chain's CDR3 is CASSVDGSSHEQFF. CDR3 nucleotides: TGTGCCAGCAGCGTAGATGGGAGTTCGCATGAGCAGTTCTTC.

The gene calls are TRBV11-3 and TRBJ1-2; 9 nucleotides agree with TRBD1. Germline loops: CDR1 SGHNT, CDR2 YENEEA. V shed 4 bases and J 4 bases; nucleotides not matched to a gene: 4. The CDR3 sequence is 14 residues long. DNA of the CDR3: TGTGCCAGCAGCTCGGGACAGGGTGGCTATGGCTACACCTTC. Translation gives CASSSGQGGYGYTF.

The chain has TRBV19 and TRBJ1-1; tentative D call: TRBD1 (5 bases). V lost 3 bases and J 2 bases, leaving 13 bases between the germline ends. CDR1 is LNHDA, CDR2 SQIVND, per germline (reference sequence). CDR3 length: 15 amino acids. Here the CDR3 reads CASSMGLTGNTEAFF. CDR3 nucleotide sequence: TGTGCCAGTAGTATGGGCCTCACAGGAAACACTGAAGCTTTCTTT.